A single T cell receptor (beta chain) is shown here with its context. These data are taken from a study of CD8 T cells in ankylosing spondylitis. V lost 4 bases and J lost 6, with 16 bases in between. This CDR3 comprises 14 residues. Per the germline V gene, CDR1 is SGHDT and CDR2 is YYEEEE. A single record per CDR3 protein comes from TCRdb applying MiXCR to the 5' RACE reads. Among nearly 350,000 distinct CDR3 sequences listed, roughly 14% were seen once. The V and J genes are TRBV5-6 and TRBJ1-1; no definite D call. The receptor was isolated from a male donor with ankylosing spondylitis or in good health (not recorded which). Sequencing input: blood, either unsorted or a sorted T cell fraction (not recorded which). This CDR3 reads CASSLREGIAEAFF. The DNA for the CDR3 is TGTGCCAGCAGCCTACGCGAAGGGATCGCTGAAGCTTTCTTT.